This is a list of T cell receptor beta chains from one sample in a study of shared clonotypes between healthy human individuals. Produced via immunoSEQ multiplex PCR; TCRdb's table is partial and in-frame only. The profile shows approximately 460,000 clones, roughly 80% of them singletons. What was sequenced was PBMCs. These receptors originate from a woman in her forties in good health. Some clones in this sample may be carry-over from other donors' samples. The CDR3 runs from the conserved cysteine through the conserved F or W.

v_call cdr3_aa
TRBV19 CASSPHQGTGELFF
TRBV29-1 CSVESLRVKGAKGTEAFF
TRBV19 CASSPWTEPYEQYF
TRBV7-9 CASGELNTGELFF
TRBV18 CASSPSEGPPGELFF
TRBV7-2 CASSPPGGTYEQYF
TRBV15 CATSRDVGSGETQYF
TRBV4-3 CASSQLLGDNEQFF
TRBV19 CASAGQGDHGELFF
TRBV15 CATSRGLAGAWYEQYF
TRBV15 CATSREGLAGNNEQFF
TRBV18 CASSRGQLAKNIQYF
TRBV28 CASSLGSAYEQYF
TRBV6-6 CASSYPGRYGYTF
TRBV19 CASRGQASYEQYF
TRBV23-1 CASSQSGGPCGYTF
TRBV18 CASSLDRGAYNEQFF
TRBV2 CASREGRENEKLFF
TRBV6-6 CASSSGTRVGIQYF
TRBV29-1 CSVEQTNYEQYF
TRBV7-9 CASSLGEGSSGEKLFF
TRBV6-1 CASRDRDDSGNTIYF
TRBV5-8 CASSLDQPQHF
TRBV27 CASSPSWTGNYGYTF
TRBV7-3 CASSLMGGTSVGEQYF
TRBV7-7 CASSLWENGNEQFF
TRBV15 CATSRASGGSFVQYF
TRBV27 CASSKGEGAGELFF
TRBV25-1 CASSESSQETQYF
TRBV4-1 CASTPGSDNEKLFF
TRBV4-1 CASSQTGTSGRALSDTQYF
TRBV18 CASSPVVDNEQFF
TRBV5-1 CASSLDVAGMGYGYTF
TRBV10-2 CASSRQGSTPEAFF
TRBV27 CASSPGQGPNEQFF
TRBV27 CASSLGGQGWYYEQYF
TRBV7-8 CASSRTGKTYEQYF
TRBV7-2 CASSLPRDSRAYEQYF
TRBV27 CASSFTGGYEQYF
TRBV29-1 CSVDRGSNYGYTF
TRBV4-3 CASSHIANTGELFF
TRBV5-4 CASSLDVGPYEQYF
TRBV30 CARSGQGHTEAFF
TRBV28 CASNDNSNTEAFF
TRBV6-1 CASSERDRVYNEQYF
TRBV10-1 CASSQRGSTDTQYF
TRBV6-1 CASNLDRIYEQYF
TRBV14 CASSPPQGRSEAFF